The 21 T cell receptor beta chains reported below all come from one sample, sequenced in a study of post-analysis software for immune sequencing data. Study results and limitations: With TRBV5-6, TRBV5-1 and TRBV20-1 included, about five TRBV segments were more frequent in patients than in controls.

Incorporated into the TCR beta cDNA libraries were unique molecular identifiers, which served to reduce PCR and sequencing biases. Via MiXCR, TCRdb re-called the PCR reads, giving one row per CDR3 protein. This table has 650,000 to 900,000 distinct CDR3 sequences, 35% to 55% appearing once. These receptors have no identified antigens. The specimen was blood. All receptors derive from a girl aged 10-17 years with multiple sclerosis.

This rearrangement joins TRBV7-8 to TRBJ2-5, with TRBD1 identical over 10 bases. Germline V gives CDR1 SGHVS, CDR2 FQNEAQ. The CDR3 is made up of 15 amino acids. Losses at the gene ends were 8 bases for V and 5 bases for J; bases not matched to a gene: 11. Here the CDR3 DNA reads TGTGCCAGCTTGTCCGGGACAGGGGTACGGGAGACCCAGTACTTC. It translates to CASLSGTGVRETQYF.

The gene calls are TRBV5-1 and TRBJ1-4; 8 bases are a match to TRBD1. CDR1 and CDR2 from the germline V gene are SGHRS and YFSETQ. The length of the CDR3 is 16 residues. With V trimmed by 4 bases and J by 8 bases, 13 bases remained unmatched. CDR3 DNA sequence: TGCGCCAGCAGCCCGGACCCAGGGGGCAAACAGGAAAAACTGTTTTTT. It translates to CASSPDPGGKQEKLFF.

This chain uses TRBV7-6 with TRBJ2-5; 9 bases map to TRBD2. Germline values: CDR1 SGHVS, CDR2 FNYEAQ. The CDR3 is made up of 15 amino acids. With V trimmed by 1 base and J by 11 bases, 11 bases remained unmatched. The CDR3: CASSLGAGGPQEQYF. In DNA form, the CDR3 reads TGTGCCAGCAGCTTAGGGGCGGGAGGGCCGCAAGAGCAGTACTTC. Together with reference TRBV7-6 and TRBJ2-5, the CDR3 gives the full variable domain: GAGVSQSPRYKVTKRGQDVALRCDPISGHVSLYWYRQALGQGPEFLTYFNYEAQQDKSGLPNDRFSAERPEGSISTLTIQRTEQRDSAMYRCASSLGAGGPQEQYFGPGTRLLVL.

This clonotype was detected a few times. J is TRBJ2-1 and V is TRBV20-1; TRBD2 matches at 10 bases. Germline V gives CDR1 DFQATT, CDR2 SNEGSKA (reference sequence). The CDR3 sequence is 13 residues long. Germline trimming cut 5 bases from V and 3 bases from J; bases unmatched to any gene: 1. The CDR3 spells CSARTSGYNEQFF. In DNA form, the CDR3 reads TGCAGTGCTCGGACTAGCGGCTACAATGAGCAGTTCTTC.

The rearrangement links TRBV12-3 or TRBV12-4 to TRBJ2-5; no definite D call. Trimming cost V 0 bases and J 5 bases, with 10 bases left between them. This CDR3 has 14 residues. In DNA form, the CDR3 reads TGTGCCAGCAGTTTAGCCCTTCTAGGGGAGACCCAGTACTTC. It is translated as CASSLALLGETQYF.

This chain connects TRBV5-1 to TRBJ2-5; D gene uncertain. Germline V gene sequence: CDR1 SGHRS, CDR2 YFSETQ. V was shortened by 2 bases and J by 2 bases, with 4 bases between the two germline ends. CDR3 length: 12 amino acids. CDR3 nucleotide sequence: TGCGCCAGCAGCTTCAGGCAAGAGACCCAGTACTTC. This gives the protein CASSFRQETQYF.

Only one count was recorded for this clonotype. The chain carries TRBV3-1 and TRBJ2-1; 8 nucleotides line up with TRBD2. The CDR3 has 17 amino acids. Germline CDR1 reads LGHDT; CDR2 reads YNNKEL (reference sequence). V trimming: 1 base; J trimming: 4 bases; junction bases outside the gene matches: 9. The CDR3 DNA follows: TGTGCCAGCAGCCAAGTAGCCAGCGGGAGCAGGTACAATGAGCAGTTCTTC. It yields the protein CASSQVASGSRYNEQFF.

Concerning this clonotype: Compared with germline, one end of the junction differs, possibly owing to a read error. CDR3 bases: TGTGCCTGCAGCTTAGCGCCCACGGGACTGGACTATGGCTACACCTTC. Translating it yields CACSLAPTGLDYGYTF. The chain has TRBV7-6 and TRBJ1-2, with D possibly being TRBD1 (5 bases). The CDR3 has 16 amino acids. Germline-derived CDR1 and CDR2 are SGHVS and FNYEAQ.

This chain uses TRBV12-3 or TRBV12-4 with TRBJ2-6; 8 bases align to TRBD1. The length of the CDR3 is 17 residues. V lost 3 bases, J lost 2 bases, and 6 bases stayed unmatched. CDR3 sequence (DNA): TGTGCCAGCAGTTTCTCAGGGGGCAAGACTGGGGCCAACGTCCTGACTTTC. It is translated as CASSFSGGKTGANVLTF.

The CDR3: CASSLGGTGGDTQYF. The CDR3 DNA reads as TGCGCCAGCAGCTTGGGTGGCACCGGGGGAGATACGCAGTATTTT. V is TRBV5-1 and J is TRBJ2-3, with D perhaps matching TRBD2 (6 bases). Per the germline V gene, CDR1 is SGHRS and CDR2 is YFSETQ. This CDR3 has 15 residues. V was shortened by 0 bases and J by 5 bases, with 13 bases between the two germline ends.

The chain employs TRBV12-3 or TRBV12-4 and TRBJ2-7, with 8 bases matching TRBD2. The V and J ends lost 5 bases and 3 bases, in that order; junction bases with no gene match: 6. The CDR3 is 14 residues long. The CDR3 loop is CASSNAGTSYEQYF. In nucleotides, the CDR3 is TGTGCCAGCAGTAATGCCGGGACTAGCTACGAGCAGTACTTC.

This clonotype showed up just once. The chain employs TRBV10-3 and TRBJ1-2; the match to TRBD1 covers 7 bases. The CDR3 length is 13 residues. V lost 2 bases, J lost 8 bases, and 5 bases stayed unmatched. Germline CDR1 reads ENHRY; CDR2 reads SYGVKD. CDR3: CAISEATGSGYTF. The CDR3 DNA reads TGTGCCATCAGTGAGGCGACAGGGAGCGGCTACACCTTC.

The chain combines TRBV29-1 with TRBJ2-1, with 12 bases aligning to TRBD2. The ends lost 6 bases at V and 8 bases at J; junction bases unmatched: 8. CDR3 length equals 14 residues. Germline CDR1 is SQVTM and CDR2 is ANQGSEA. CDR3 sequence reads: CSVGATSGSHEQFF. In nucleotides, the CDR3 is TGCAGCGTGGGAGCGACTAGCGGGAGCCATGAGCAGTTCTTC.

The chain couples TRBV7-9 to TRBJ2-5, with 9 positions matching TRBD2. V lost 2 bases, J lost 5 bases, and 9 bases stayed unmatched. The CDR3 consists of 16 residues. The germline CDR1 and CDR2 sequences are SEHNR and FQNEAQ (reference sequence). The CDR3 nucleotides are TGTGCCAGCAGCTTACGGGGTAGCGGGAGAACCGAGACCCAGTACTTC. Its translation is CASSLRGSGRTETQYF.

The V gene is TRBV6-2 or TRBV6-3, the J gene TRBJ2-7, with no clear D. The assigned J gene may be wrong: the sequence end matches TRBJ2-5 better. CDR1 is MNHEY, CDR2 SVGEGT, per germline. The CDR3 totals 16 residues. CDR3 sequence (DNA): TGTGCCAGCAGTTACAATTTGTTCGAGGTCGGCGAGACCCAGTACTTC. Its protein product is CASSYNLFEVGETQYF.

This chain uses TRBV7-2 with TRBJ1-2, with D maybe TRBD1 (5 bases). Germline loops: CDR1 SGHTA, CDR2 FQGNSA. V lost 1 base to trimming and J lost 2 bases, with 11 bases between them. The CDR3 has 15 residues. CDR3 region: CASSLEVGQNYGYTF. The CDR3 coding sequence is TGTGCCAGCAGCTTAGAGGTGGGGCAGAACTATGGCTACACCTTC.

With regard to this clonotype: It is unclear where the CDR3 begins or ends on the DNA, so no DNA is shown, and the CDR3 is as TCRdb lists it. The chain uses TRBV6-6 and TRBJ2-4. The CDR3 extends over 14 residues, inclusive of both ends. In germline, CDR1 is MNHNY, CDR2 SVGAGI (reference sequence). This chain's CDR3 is CASSTSGLQETQYF.

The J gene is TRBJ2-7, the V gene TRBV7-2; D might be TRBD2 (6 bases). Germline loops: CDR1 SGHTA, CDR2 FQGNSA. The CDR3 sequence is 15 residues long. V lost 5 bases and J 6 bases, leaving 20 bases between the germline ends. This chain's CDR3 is CASSPRRDSRFEQYF. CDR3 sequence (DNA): TGTGCCAGCAGCCCCCGCCGGGACTCCCGATTCGAGCAGTACTTC.

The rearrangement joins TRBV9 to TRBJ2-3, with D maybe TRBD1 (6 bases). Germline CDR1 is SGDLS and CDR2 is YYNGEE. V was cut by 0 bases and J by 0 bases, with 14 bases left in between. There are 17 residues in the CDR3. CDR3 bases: TGTGCCAGCAGCGTAGCAGCAGGGGCCCCTAGCACAGATACGCAGTATTTT. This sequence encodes CASSVAAGAPSTDTQYF.

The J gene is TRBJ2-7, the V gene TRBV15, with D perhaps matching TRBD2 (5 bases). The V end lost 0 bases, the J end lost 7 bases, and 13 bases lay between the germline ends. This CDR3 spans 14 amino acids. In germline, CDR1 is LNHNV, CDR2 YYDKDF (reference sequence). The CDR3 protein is CATSRDRGWNEQYF. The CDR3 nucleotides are TGTGCCACCAGCAGAGATCGGGGTTGGAATGAGCAGTACTTC.

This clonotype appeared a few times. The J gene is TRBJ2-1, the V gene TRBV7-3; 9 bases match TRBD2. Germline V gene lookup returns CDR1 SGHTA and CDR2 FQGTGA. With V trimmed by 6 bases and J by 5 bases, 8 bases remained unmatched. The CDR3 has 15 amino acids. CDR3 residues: CASSWLAGINNEQFF. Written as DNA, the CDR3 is TGTGCCAGCAGTTGGCTAGCGGGAATCAACAATGAGCAGTTCTTC.